One sample yielded the 9 T cell receptor beta chains listed below, sequenced in a study of monozygotic twins with inflammatory bowel disease. Reanalyzing the 5' RACE reads, TCRdb keeps one entry per CDR3 protein, without DNA. This sample's table reports approximately 330,000 distinct CDR3 sequences. Sample: blood. The receptors were sampled from a human donor with ulcerative colitis or Crohn's disease, or a healthy co-twin of an affected twin (not recorded which).

The rearrangement links TRBV6-5 to TRBJ1-5; TCRdb returns TRBD1, unconfirmable since there is no DNA. CDR1 is MNHEY, CDR2 SVGAGI, per germline. CDR3 length: 13 amino acids. The CDR3 loop is CASGWTPDQPQHF.

The chain is built from TRBV30 and TRBJ2-3. The CDR3 covers 13 residues. The germline V gene has CDR1 GTSNPN and CDR2 SVGIG (reference sequence). The CDR3 is CAWSVFPTDTQYF. The full variable domain, rest sourced from reference TRBV30 and TRBJ2-3, is SQTIHQWPATLVQPVGSPLSLECTVEGTSNPNLYWYRQAAGRGLQLLFYSVGIGQISSEVPQNLSASRPQDRQFILSSKKLLLSDSGFYLCAWSVFPTDTQYFGPGTRLTVL.

V usage is TRBV4-3 and J usage is TRBJ2-1. This CDR3 has 14 amino acids. Looked up from germline, CDR1 is LGHNA and CDR2 is YSLEER. CDR3 loop: CASSQEVSYNEQFF.

The chain uses TRBV5-1 and TRBJ2-1; without DNA, the TCRdb call of TRBD2 cannot be checked. The V gene's germline CDR1 is SGHRS and CDR2 YFSETQ. The CDR3 covers 17 residues. CDR3 loop: CASSSHLRLGSYNEQFF.

V gene TRBV20-1 combines with J gene TRBJ2-1; TCRdb calls TRBD2, which cannot be checked without DNA. This CDR3 has 13 amino acids. Germline loops: CDR1 DFQATT, CDR2 SNEGSKA (reference sequence). The CDR3 loop reads CSAELASGVEQFF.

The V and J genes are TRBV29-1 and TRBJ2-1; TCRdb designates TRBD1, a call that cannot be tested without DNA. Germline V gene sequence: CDR1 SQVTM, CDR2 ANQGSEA. CDR3 length equals 13 residues. The CDR3 sequence is CSARPLGVDEQFF.

The rearrangement joins TRBV3-1 to TRBJ2-7; TCRdb lists TRBD1, though no DNA is available to test this call. This CDR3 has 16 residues. From germline, CDR1 is LGHDT and CDR2 YNNKEL (reference sequence). CDR3: CASSPSTGGGPYEQYF.

The rearrangement uses TRBV20-1 and TRBJ2-1; absent DNA, TCRdb's TRBD2 call cannot be checked. This CDR3 spans 14 amino acids. The germline V gene encodes CDR1 DFQATT and CDR2 SNEGSKA (reference sequence). The CDR3 spells CSARGLAEYNEQFF.

The chain employs TRBV7-8 and TRBJ2-3; with no DNA, the TCRdb D assignment of TRBD1 cannot be verified. This CDR3 contains 16 residues. Germline assignment: CDR1 SGHVS and CDR2 FQNEAQ. CDR3 region: CASSFFWDRGTDTQYF.